This T cell receptor beta chain was sequenced for a study of shared clonotypes between healthy human individuals. Naive CD8 populations comprised CD45RO-negative cells positively selected for CCR7, excluding terminally differentiated effector memory CD45RA+ cells. Only in-frame clones appear in the TCRdb table, and some are missing; sequencing was by immunoSEQ multiplex PCR. Of some 1,900,000 clones in the sample, over 85% are singletons; the top ten hold 1.2%. On this clone itself: The target antigen is unknown.

Germline V gene data show CDR1 as SEHNR and CDR2 as FQNEAQ (reference sequence). V lost 1 base to trimming and J lost 4 bases; unmatched junction nucleotides: 6. The CDR3 totals 16 residues. Study-level results: Generation probability values for non-shared clonotypes were lower than those for clonotypes shared by all four donors. Naive subsets typically showed greater estimated richness than memory subsets.

The specimen was naive CD8+ T cells sorted from blood. The gene calls are TRBV7-9 and TRBJ1-5; 8 bases map to TRBD1. The sequence was obtained from a young man in good health. The DNA for the CDR3 is TGTGCCAGCAGCTTAGTTTTTACAGGGGGTAATCAGCCCCAGCATTTT. This sequence encodes CASSLVFTGGNQPQHF.